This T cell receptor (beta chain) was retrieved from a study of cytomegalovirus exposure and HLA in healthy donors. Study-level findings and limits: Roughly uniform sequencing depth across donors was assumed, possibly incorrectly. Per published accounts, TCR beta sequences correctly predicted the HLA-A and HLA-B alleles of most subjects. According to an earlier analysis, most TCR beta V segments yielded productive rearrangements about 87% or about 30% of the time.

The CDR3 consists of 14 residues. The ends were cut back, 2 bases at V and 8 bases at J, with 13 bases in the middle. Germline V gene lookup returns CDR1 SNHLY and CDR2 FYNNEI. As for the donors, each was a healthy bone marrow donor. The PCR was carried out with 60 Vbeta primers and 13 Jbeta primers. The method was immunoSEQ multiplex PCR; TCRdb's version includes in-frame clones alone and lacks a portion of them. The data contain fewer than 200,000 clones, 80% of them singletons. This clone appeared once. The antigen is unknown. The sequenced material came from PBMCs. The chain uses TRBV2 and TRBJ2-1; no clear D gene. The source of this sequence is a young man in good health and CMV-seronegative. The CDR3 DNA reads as TGTGCCAGCAGTGAATGGCGACTCGGCGATGAGCAGTTCTTC. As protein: CASSEWRLGDEQFF.